The entry below describes one T cell receptor (beta chain). Antigen: not known. These data belong to a study of OX40 agonist ivuxolimab in advanced cancers. Background on the study: Hepatocellular carcinoma, melanoma, renal cell or head and neck cancer occurred in dose-escalation patients. A history of anti-PD-1, anti-PD-L1 or anti-CTLA-4 therapy was acceptable, and over 35% had some.

Repertoires were generated with immunoSEQ multiplex PCR, while TCRdb's copy carries only in-frame clones and drops some. The profile shows 50,000 to 75,000 clones, 80% to 90% of them singletons. Findings and caveats of the study: Some of the lowest clonal expansion was seen in partial responders at 0.1-3.0 mg/kg. Also present in some nonresponders was a low level of normalized T-cell clonal expansion.

The CDR3 sequence is 20 residues long. The specimen was CD4+ or CD8+ T cells sorted from blood, collected in a trial of the OX40 agonist ivuxolimab. The TCR sequence derives from an adult with an advanced solid tumor such as melanoma, head and neck, liver or kidney cancer. The chain links TRBV1 to TRBJ2-3. TRBV1 is classified as a pseudogene. The CDR3 DNA reads TGCACCAGCAGCCAAGGGTCCCCTCGCCCATTGGATTATCGGTCAGATACGCAGTATTTT. It codes for CTSSQGSPRPLDYRSDTQYF.